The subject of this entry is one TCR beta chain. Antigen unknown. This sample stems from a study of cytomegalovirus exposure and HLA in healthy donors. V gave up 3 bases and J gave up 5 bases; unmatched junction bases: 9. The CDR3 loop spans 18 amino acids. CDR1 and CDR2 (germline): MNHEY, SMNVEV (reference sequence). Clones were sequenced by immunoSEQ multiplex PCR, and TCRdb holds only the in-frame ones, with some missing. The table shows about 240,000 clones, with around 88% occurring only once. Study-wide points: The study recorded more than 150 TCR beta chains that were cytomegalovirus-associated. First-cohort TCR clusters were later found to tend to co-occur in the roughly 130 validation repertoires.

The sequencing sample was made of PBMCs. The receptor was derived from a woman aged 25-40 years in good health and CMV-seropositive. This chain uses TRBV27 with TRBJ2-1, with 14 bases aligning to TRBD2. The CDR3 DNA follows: TGTGCCAGCAGTTTCATACTACCGGGACTAGCGGGAGACAATGAGCAGTTCTTC. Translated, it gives CASSFILPGLAGDNEQFF.